This record looks at one T cell receptor beta chain sequence and its context. The antigen is undetermined. Clones were sequenced by immunoSEQ multiplex PCR, and TCRdb holds only the in-frame ones, with some missing. The sample carries roughly 120,000 clones, 70% to 90% recorded once. V was pared by 5 bases and J by 5 bases, with 5 bases of the junction left unmatched. CDR3 length equals 14 residues. CDR1 is MNHEY, CDR2 SVGEGT, per germline. These data belong to a study of T cell responses to AZD1222 COVID-19 vaccine. General study findings and limits: Unmutated regions of variants are reportedly targeted by nearly half of spike-specific TCRs. The donor group comprised mostly white British people and more females; the analysis possibly underestimated clonal diversity.

The material was peripheral blood, obtained on day 0 of MenACWY control vaccination. The chain has TRBV6-2 or TRBV6-3 and TRBJ2-2; 7 positions agree with TRBD1. The sequence was obtained from an adult in good health. Written as DNA, the CDR3 is TGTGCCAGCAGTGTAACAGGGGAAACCGGGGAGCTGTTTTTT. This translates into CASSVTGETGELFF.